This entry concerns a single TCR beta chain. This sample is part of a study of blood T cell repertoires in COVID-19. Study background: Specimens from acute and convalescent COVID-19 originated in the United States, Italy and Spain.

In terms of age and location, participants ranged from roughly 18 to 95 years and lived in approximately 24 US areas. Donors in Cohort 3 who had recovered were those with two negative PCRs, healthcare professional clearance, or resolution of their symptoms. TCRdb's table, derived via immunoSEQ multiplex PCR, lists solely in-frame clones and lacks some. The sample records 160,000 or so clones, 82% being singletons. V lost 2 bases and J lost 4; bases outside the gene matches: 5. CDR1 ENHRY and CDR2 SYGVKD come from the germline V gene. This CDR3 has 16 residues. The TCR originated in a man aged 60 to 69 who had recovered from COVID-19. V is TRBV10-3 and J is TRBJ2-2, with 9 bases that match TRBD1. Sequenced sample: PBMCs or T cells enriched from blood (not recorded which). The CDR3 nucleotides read TGTGCCATCAGTGAGGCCGGGACAGGGTCCACCGGGGAGCTGTTTTTT. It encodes CAISEAGTGSTGELFF.